This T cell receptor (beta chain) appears in the sequencing data of a study of identical twins. Study-level points and caveats: Analyses of zero insertions could, in part, be confounded by invariant MAIT and iNKT cells.

This CDR3 comprises 14 residues. Germline V gene data show CDR1 as SGHTA and CDR2 as FQGNSA. Each CDR3 protein gets one entry after TCRdb re-called the 5' RACE reads with MiXCR. Of 1.5 million to 2 million distinct CDR3 sequences in the sample, 25% to 35% are singletons; the top ten hold over 0.25%. This clonotype was seen many times. As yet, its antigen is unknown. A read error may produce the germline difference seen at one junction end. The sequenced sample was cord blood. This clonotype was sampled from a newborn girl in good health. The V and J genes are TRBV7-2 and TRBJ2-3; 10 nucleotides agree with TRBD2. CDR3 nucleotides: TGCGCCAGCAGCCGCGGACTAGCGGCAGATACGCAGTATTTT. Amino acid sequence: CASSRGLAADTQYF.